Listed here is a single T cell receptor (beta chain). Its antigen is unidentified. Germline values: CDR1 GTSNPN, CDR2 SVGIG (reference sequence). The CDR3 length is 15 residues. The protocol was immunoSEQ multiplex PCR, while the TCRdb copy is restricted to in-frame clones and leaves out a portion. The data contain roughly 40,000 clones, approximately 85% of them singletons. This entry is derived from a study of T cells in narcolepsy. Study findings and constraints: Autoreactive clonotypes reportedly recurred in blood of same and different patients, not controls.

This TCR derives from a human donor with narcolepsy. The specimen sequenced was CD45RA- memory CD4+ T cells from PBMCs. The chain uses TRBV30 and TRBJ2-5, with 9 bases aligning to TRBD1. With the DNA end fitting TRBJ2-7 better, the J assignment may be wrong. This chain's CDR3 is CAWSGGQGSSYEQYF. The CDR3 DNA is TGTGCCTGGAGCGGAGGACAGGGGAGTTCCTACGAGCAGTACTTC.